The 28 T cell receptor beta chains given below trace back to one sample, sequenced in a study of CD8 T cells in Susac syndrome. When the RNA was reverse transcribed, random hexamers were used with an input of 0.5 to 1 ug. Using its own MiXCR run on the immunoSEQ multiplex PCR reads, TCRdb lists one record per CDR3 protein. The table shows about 73,000 distinct CDR3 sequences, with about 95% occurring only once. Sequencing used CD8+ T cells from PBMCs. The receptors originated from a human donor with multiple sclerosis.

This clonotype was seen just once. The chain joins TRBV5-1 to TRBJ1-2, with TRBD1 matching 7 bases. Germline V CDR1 and CDR2: SGHRS, YFSETQ. The ends lost 5 bases at V and 3 bases at J; junction bases unmatched: 10. CDR3 length: 15 residues. CDR3 sequence: CASRPLTGSDYGYTF. The CDR3 nucleotides read TGCGCCAGCAGACCATTGACAGGGTCAGACTATGGCTACACCTTC.

The chain is built from TRBV27 and TRBJ2-2, with D perhaps matching TRBD2 (5 bases). V was clipped by 4 bases and J by 7 bases, with 13 bases between them. Per the germline V gene, CDR1 is MNHEY and CDR2 is SMNVEV (reference sequence). CDR3 length: 14 residues. The CDR3 reads CASSSPYGIGELFF. The CDR3 DNA reads TGTGCCAGCAGTTCCCCCTACGGGATCGGGGAGCTGTTTTTT.

This rearrangement joins TRBV9 to TRBJ2-7; D is unclear. This CDR3 has 14 residues. The V end lost 0 bases, the J end lost 2 bases, and 9 bases lay between the germline ends. Germline-derived CDR1 and CDR2 are SGDLS and YYNGEE. CDR3: CASSVAGQPYEQYF. The CDR3 DNA sequence: TGTGCCAGCAGCGTAGCGGGTCAGCCCTACGAGCAGTACTTC.

This chain links TRBV6-1 with TRBJ2-5, with D possibly TRBD2 on 7 matching bases. Germline V gene data show CDR1 as MNHNS and CDR2 as SASEGT. The CDR3 loop spans 14 amino acids. With 3 bases removed from V and 7 bases from J, the gap between germline ends came to 15 bases. CDR3 nucleotide sequence: TGTGCCAGCAGTGACGCGGGGGCGCACGGGACCCAGTACTTC. It encodes CASSDAGAHGTQYF.

This chain uses TRBV4-3 with TRBJ1-2; unclear D gene. This CDR3 is built from 17 residues. V lost 0 bases to trimming and J lost 1 base, with 15 bases between them. Germline lookup yields CDR1 LGHNA and CDR2 YSLEER. The CDR3 is CASSQDLLQALNYGYTF. CDR3 sequence (DNA): TGCGCCAGCAGCCAAGATCTCCTCCAGGCCCTTAACTATGGCTACACCTTC.

The chain is built from TRBV20-1 and TRBJ1-2; D not resolved. From germline, CDR1 is DFQATT and CDR2 SNEGSKA (reference sequence). CDR3 length: 12 residues. With 5 bases removed from V and 8 bases from J, the gap between germline ends came to 15 bases. The CDR3 DNA follows: TGCAGTGCTCCCGGGCCCGAAGGCGGCTACACCTTC. Amino acid sequence: CSAPGPEGGYTF.

The chain couples TRBV29-1 to TRBJ1-2, with D possibly matching TRBD1 (5 bases). Germline loops: CDR1 SQVTM, CDR2 ANQGSEA. Between the trimmed V and J ends, which lost 4 bases and 4 bases, there was a span of 7 bases. The CDR3 runs 11 residues. The CDR3 region is CSVGGVYGYTF. The CDR3, as DNA: TGCAGCGTTGGAGGGGTCTATGGCTACACCTTC.

The chain is built from TRBV11-3 and TRBJ2-6, with D possibly called TRBD1 or TRBD2 (6 bases each). Trimming took 4 bases from V and 0 from J, leaving 19 bases between them. CDR3 length: 19 amino acids. The germline gives CDR1 SGHNT, CDR2 YENEEA. The CDR3 protein is CASSSRGVTPASGANVLTF. CDR3 coding DNA: TGTGCCAGCAGCTCTAGGGGGGTGACTCCTGCCTCTGGGGCCAACGTCCTGACTTTC. The variable domain in full, completed from reference TRBV11-3 and TRBJ2-6, reads EAGVVQSPRYKIIEKKQPVAFWCNPISGHNTLYWYLQNLGQGPELLIRYENEEAVDDSQLPKDRFSAERLKGVDSTLKIQPAELGDSAVYLCASSSRGVTPASGANVLTFGAGSRLTVL.

This clonotype was detected only once. This chain links TRBV7-3 with TRBJ1-2; tentatively, D is TRBD1 (5 bases). CDR3 length: 15 residues. CDR1 and CDR2 from the germline V gene are SGHTA and FQGTGA. Trimming took off 4 bases at V and 5 bases at J, with 17 bases between the two ends. The CDR3 is CASSSFMTEAYGYTF. The DNA for the CDR3 is TGTGCCAGCAGCTCCTTCATGACAGAAGCGTATGGCTACACCTTC.

The CDR3, as DNA: TGCAGCGTTGGGACAGGGGATTCCTATGGCTACACCTTC. It translates to CSVGTGDSYGYTF. V is TRBV29-1 and J is TRBJ1-2; 9 positions agree with TRBD1. Germline assignment: CDR1 SQVTM and CDR2 ANQGSEA. The CDR3 extends over 13 amino acids. V lost 4 bases and J lost 4; bases outside the gene matches: 4.

This clonotype occurred a few times. The chain uses TRBV12-3 or TRBV12-4 and TRBJ2-2, with D uncertain. Trimming cost V 5 bases and J 2 bases, with 6 bases left between them. The CDR3 spans 13 residues. DNA of the CDR3: TGTGCCAGCAGTCCCAGCAACACCGGGGAGCTGTTTTTT. As protein: CASSPSNTGELFF.

This clonotype has more than one count but fewer than ten. This chain connects TRBV27 to TRBJ2-5; 7 bases fit TRBD1. J was trimmed by 12 bases and V by 2 bases; bases with no gene match: 18. This CDR3 region has 16 residues. CDR1 is MNHEY and CDR2 is SMNVEV in the germline V gene (reference sequence). CDR3: CASSLPPDRVRVRKYF. The CDR3 DNA reads as TGTGCCAGCAGTTTACCCCCTGACAGGGTGAGGGTGAGAAAGTACTTC.

V gene TRBV11-1 combines with J gene TRBJ1-3, with 8 bases aligning to TRBD1. The ends lost 6 bases at V and 0 bases at J; junction bases unmatched: 19. The CDR3 runs to 20 residues. Germline V gene sequence: CDR1 SGHAT, CDR2 FQDESV (reference sequence). The chain's CDR3 is CASSYRSGQDGISSGNTIYF. The CDR3 region has the DNA TGTGCCAGCAGTTACCGCTCGGGACAGGACGGGATTAGCTCTGGAAACACCATATATTTT.

V is TRBV4-1 and J is TRBJ2-7, with 12 bases fitting TRBD1. Germline CDR1 reads MGHRA; CDR2 reads YSYEKL. V lost 0 bases and J lost 6; bases outside the gene matches: 15. The CDR3 is made up of 19 amino acids. CDR3 nucleotides: TGCGCCAGCAGCCAAGAATCTATAACGTGGGGACAGGGGGCTCGCGAGCAGTACTTC. This codes for CASSQESITWGQGAREQYF.

The chain combines TRBV12-3 or TRBV12-4 with TRBJ1-2; D uncertain. The CDR3 is 12 amino acids. V lost 0 bases and J 6 bases, leaving 5 bases between the germline ends. The CDR3 DNA is TGTGCCAGCAGTTTAGCCACGCATGGCTACACCTTC. This gives the protein CASSLATHGYTF.

The chain has TRBV30 and TRBJ1-2; D remains ambiguous. Germline CDR1 reads GTSNPN; CDR2 reads SVGIG (reference sequence). This CDR3 is built from 14 residues. Trimming removed 1 base from V and 4 bases from J, with 13 bases in between. In DNA form, the CDR3 reads TGTGCCTGGAGTGCCCCCCGAGCCCCCTATGGCTACACCTTC. It specifies CAWSAPRAPYGYTF.

The chain recombines TRBV7-9 with TRBJ2-7; 7 bases are a match to TRBD1. The J segment lost 5 bases and the V segment lost 4 bases, leaving 11 bases of the junction unmatched. This CDR3 region has 15 residues. Germline V gives CDR1 SEHNR, CDR2 FQNEAQ (reference sequence). CDR3 protein: CASSSVGRGPDEQYF. The CDR3 nucleotides are TGTGCCAGCAGCTCCGTGGGAAGGGGGCCCGACGAGCAGTACTTC.

The genes are TRBV7-2 and TRBJ1-1; D unresolved. The length of the CDR3 is 14 residues. The germline V and J ends were trimmed by 5 bases and 1 base, with 11 bases remaining between them. In germline, CDR1 is SGHTA, CDR2 FQGNSA. CDR3 nucleotides: TGTGCCAGCAGCCCGAGGTCAGAGAACACTGAAGCTTTCTTT. This sequence encodes CASSPRSENTEAFF.

V is TRBV12-3 or TRBV12-4 and J is TRBJ1-1; 10 bases fit TRBD1. The junction had 13 bases not matched to a gene; V was cut back by 6 bases and J by 0 bases. The CDR3 extends over 18 amino acids. The CDR3 DNA follows: TGTGCCAGCAGAAGGACCTGGGACAGGGGCCTTTTGAACACTGAAGCTTTCTTT. Protein product: CASRRTWDRGLLNTEAFF.

This clonotype was observed once. V is TRBV30 and J is TRBJ2-7; TRBD1 matches at 7 bases. Germline CDR1 reads GTSNPN; CDR2 reads SVGIG (reference sequence). The CDR3 spans 13 residues. The junction had 9 bases not matched to a gene; V was cut back by 8 bases and J by 2 bases. Here the CDR3 reads CASLVQGAYEQYF. DNA for the CDR3: TGTGCCAGTCTAGTGCAGGGGGCCTACGAGCAGTACTTC. The full variable domain, rest sourced from reference TRBV30 and TRBJ2-7, is SQTIHQWPATLVQPVGSPLSLECTVEGTSNPNLYWYRQAAGRGLQLLFYSVGIGQISSEVPQNLSASRPQDRQFILSSKKLLLSDSGFYLCASLVQGAYEQYFGPGTRLTVT.

The gene calls are TRBV30 and TRBJ1-2; a weak D match, TRBD1 (5 bases). The CDR3 has 11 residues. The germline V and J ends were trimmed by 1 base and 6 bases, with 6 bases remaining between them. CDR1 GTSNPN and CDR2 SVGIG come from the germline V gene (reference sequence). Here the CDR3 reads CAWSEGHGYTF. CDR3 bases: TGTGCCTGGAGTGAGGGGCATGGCTACACCTTC.

CDR3 in amino acids: CSVDTGGEYGYTF. Here the CDR3 DNA reads TGCAGCGTTGATACGGGGGGCGAATATGGCTACACCTTC. The chain couples TRBV29-1 to TRBJ1-2, with D possibly matching TRBD1 (6 bases). V was shortened by 3 bases and J by 5 bases, with 13 bases between the two germline ends. The CDR3 contains 13 residues. Germline lookup yields CDR1 SQVTM and CDR2 ANQGSEA.

The chain's CDR3 is CASSSPEINTEAFF. DNA of the CDR3: TGTGCCAGCAGTTCCCCCGAGATTAACACTGAAGCTTTCTTT. This chain joins TRBV6-6 and TRBJ1-1; no definite D call. The CDR3 consists of 14 residues. V gave up 4 bases and J gave up 2 bases, with 11 bases separating them. The V gene's germline CDR1 is MNHNY and CDR2 SVGAGI (reference sequence).

The V and J genes are TRBV12-3 or TRBV12-4 and TRBJ2-7; possibly TRBD1 or TRBD2 for D (6 bases each). The CDR3 covers 15 residues. With 3 bases removed from V and 4 bases from J, the gap between germline ends came to 16 bases. The CDR3 reads CASSFGSGGGYEQYF. CDR3 in DNA: TGTGCCAGCAGTTTCGGTAGCGGAGGGGGATACGAGCAGTACTTC.

The chain employs TRBV29-1 and TRBJ1-1; D gene unclear. Germline loops: CDR1 SQVTM, CDR2 ANQGSEA. V was shortened by 5 bases and J by 8 bases, with 15 bases between the two germline ends. This CDR3 spans 12 amino acids. CDR3 protein: CSVPLGSGEAFF. CDR3 DNA: TGCAGCGTTCCCTTAGGTAGCGGGGAAGCTTTCTTT.

The V gene is TRBV6-2 or TRBV6-3, the J gene TRBJ1-1; 8 positions agree with TRBD1. With 2 bases clipped from V and 6 bases from J, the junction kept 8 bases outside the gene matches. This CDR3 comprises 15 residues. CDR1 is MNHEY and CDR2 is SVGEGT in the germline V gene. The CDR3 DNA is TGTGCCAGCAGTTACGCCGGACAGGGAATCGCTGAAGCTTTCTTT. Translating it yields CASSYAGQGIAEAFF.

Here the CDR3 DNA reads TGTGCCAGCAGCCGGACACCGAACTCTGGGGCCAACGTCCTGACTTTC. As protein: CASSRTPNSGANVLTF. V and J are TRBV11-2 and TRBJ2-6; possible D gene TRBD1, 5 bases. The CDR3 runs 16 residues. Germline V CDR1 and CDR2: SGHAT, FQNNGV. The V end lost 5 bases, the J end lost 0 bases, and 11 bases lay between the germline ends.

This chain joins TRBV12-5 and TRBJ1-1; D is ambiguous. The CDR3 extends over 12 amino acids. V lost 1 base and J lost 7, with 7 bases in between. From germline, CDR1 is LGHNT and CDR2 FRNRAP. The CDR3 here is CASGLGAYEAFF. DNA of the CDR3: TGTGCTAGTGGTTTGGGGGCATATGAAGCTTTCTTT.